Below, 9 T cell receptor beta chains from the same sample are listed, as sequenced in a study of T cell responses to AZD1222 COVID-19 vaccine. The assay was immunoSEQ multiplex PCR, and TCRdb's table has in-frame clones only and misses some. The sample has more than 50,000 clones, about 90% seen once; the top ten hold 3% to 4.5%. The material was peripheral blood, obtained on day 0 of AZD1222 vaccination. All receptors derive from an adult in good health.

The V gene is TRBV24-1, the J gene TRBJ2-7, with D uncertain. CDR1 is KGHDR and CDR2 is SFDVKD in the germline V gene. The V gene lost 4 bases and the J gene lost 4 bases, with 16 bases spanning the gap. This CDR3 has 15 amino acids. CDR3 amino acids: CATSEHCPSPYEQYF. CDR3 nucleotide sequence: TGTGCCACCAGTGAGCATTGCCCCTCACCTTACGAGCAGTACTTC.

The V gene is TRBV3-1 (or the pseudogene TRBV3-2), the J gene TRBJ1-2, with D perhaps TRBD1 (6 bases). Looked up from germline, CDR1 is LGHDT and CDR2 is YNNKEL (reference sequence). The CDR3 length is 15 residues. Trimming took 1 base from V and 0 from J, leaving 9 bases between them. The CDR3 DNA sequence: TGTGCCAGCAGCCAAGGGACAGCCACTAACTATGGCTACACCTTC. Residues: CASSQGTATNYGYTF.

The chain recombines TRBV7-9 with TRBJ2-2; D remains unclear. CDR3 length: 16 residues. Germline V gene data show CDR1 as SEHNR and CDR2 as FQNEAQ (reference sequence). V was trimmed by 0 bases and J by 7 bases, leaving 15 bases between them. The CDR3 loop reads CASSLAVRVYGGELFF. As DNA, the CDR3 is TGTGCCAGCAGCTTAGCGGTAAGGGTTTATGGCGGGGAGCTGTTTTTT.

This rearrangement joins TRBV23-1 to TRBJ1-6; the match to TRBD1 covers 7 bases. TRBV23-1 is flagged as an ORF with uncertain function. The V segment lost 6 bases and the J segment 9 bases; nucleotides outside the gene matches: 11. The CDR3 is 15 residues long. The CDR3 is CASSQRGLYSSPLHF. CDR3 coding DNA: TGCGCCAGCAGCCAAAGGGGGCTATATTCTTCACCCCTCCACTTT.

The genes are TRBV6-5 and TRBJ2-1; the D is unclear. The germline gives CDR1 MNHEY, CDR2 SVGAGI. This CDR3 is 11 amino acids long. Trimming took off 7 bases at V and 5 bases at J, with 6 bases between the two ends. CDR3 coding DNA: TGTGCCAGCACGGTCGACAATGAGCAGTTCTTC. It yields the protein CASTVDNEQFF.

For the CDR3, the DNA is TGTGCCAGCAGCTTCGGACAGATCGAGCAGTACTTC. Translated, it gives CASSFGQIEQYF. The V gene is TRBV5-4, the J gene TRBJ2-7; possibly TRBD1 for D (6 bases). The CDR3 sequence is 12 residues long. Germline V CDR1 and CDR2: SGHNT, YYREEE (reference sequence). The germline V and J ends were trimmed by 2 bases and 6 bases, with 9 bases remaining between them.

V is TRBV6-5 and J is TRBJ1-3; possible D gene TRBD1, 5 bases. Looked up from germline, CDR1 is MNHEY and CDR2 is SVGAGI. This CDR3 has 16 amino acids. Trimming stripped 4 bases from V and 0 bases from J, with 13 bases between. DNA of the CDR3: TGTGCCAGCAGTTCCTCGGGACGCCTCTCTGGAAACACCATATATTTT. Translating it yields CASSSSGRLSGNTIYF.

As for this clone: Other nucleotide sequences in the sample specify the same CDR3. The CDR3 DNA reads TGTGCCAGCAGTGAAGCGCGGACAGGGATCTACGAGCAGTACTTC. Its protein is CASSEARTGIYEQYF. The rearrangement uses TRBV6-1 and TRBJ2-7, with 8 bases aligning to TRBD1. The CDR3 has 15 amino acids. Germline assignment: CDR1 MNHNS and CDR2 SASEGT. Trimming cost V 0 bases and J 3 bases; bases outside gene matches: 4.

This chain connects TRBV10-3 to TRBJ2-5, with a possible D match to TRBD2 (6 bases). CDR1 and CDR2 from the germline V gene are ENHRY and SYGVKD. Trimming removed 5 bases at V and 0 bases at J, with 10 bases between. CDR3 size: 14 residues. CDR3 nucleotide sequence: TGTGCCATCAGTCTGGAGGGGAACCAAGAGACCCAGTACTTC. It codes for CAISLEGNQETQYF.